Listed here is a single TCR beta chain. Germline CDR1 is SGHRS and CDR2 is YFSETQ. Trimming shortened V by 4 bases and J by 6 bases, and 11 bases separated the two germline ends. The CDR3 extends over 13 amino acids. The entry originates in a study of blood T cell repertoires in COVID-19. Turning to the study itself: The cDNA or gDNA used as material had been derived from T cells, B-cell-depleted T cells, or PBMCs.

Original processing notes: The authors estimated nucleated cell counts from reference gene primer amplification. Here immunoSEQ multiplex PCR was the method, and the copy in TCRdb shows in-frame clones only, minus some. That table gives V, J and clone size, and the DNA gave D and trimming. The table shows about 200,000 clones, with 86% occurring only once. The sequenced material came from peripheral blood. The sequence was collected from a man younger than 45 who had recovered from COVID-19. J is TRBJ1-5 and V is TRBV5-1, with D maybe TRBD1 (6 bases). Written as DNA, the CDR3 is TGCGCCAGCAGCCGGGAGGGGGGTCAGCCCCAGCATTTT. This sequence encodes CASSREGGQPQHF.